The next 20 T cell receptor beta chains were all read from a single sample in a study of cytomegalovirus exposure and HLA in healthy donors (dated by TCRdb to the late 2010s). Library preparation employed the immunoSEQ multiplex PCR assay. For the multiplex PCR, a mixture combining 60 forward primers for TCR Vbeta segments and 13 reverse primers for TCR Jbeta segments was used. The source is immuneACCESS, and TCRdb retained only in-frame sequences with V and J called. Part of the clones is not carried over; for the studies checked, unresolved V genes explain less than half of this, and the remainder is unexplained. Recorded for this sample are around 67,000 clones; around 91% of them occurred a single time. The biggest ten clones account for roughly an eighth of the sample. Sequencing was carried out using PBMCs. These receptors came from a woman aged 30 to 39 in good health and CMV-seropositive.

V is TRBV2 and J is TRBJ1-2; D perhaps matches TRBD1 (6 bases). The germline V and J ends were trimmed by 9 bases and 2 bases, with 10 bases remaining between them. CDR3 length: 12 amino acids. In germline, CDR1 is SNHLY, CDR2 FYNNEI. The CDR3 protein is CARQGENYGYTF. The CDR3 coding sequence is TGTGCCAGACAGGGTGAGAACTATGGCTACACCTTC.

This chain joins TRBV19 and TRBJ2-1; TRBD2 agrees at 7 bases. There are 15 residues in the CDR3. The germline V gene encodes CDR1 LNHDA and CDR2 SQIVND (reference sequence). Trimming removed 7 bases from V and 7 bases from J; junction bases left unmatched: 13. The CDR3 nucleotides are TGTGCCAGTACCACAACGGCGGGAGTGGTGAATGAGCAGTTCTTC. This sequence encodes CASTTTAGVVNEQFF. The entire variable domain, with the rest obtained from reference TRBV19 and TRBJ2-1, is as follows: DGGITQSPKYLFRKEGQNVTLSCEQNLNHDAMYWYRQDPGQGLRLIYYSQIVNDFQKGDIAEGYSVSREKKESFPLTVTSAQKNPTAFYLCASTTTAGVVNEQFFGPGTRLTVL.

The chain is built from TRBV2 and TRBJ2-7; 10 bases fit TRBD2. Trimming at V came to 11 bases and at J to 4 bases, leaving 5 bases not matched to a gene. The V gene's germline CDR1 is SNHLY and CDR2 FYNNEI. The CDR3 consists of 12 residues. In nucleotides, the CDR3 is TGTGCCGTCAAGACTAGCGGGTACGAGCAGTACTTC. Translation: CAVKTSGYEQYF.

This clone is a singleton in its sample. V and J are TRBV27 and TRBJ1-1; D possibly corresponds to TRBD1 (6 bases). Trimming stripped 7 bases from V and 1 base from J, with 10 bases between. The CDR3 is made up of 13 amino acids. The V gene's germline CDR1 is MNHEY and CDR2 SMNVEV (reference sequence). The CDR3 protein is CASKRTENTEAFF. In nucleotides, the CDR3 is TGTGCCAGCAAAAGGACAGAGAACACTGAAGCTTTCTTT.

The chain has TRBV6-1 and TRBJ2-5, with D possibly TRBD1 on 5 matching bases. The length of the CDR3 is 15 residues. Germline V CDR1 and CDR2: MNHNS, SASEGT. V lost 6 bases and J 2 bases, leaving 16 bases between the germline ends. Written as DNA, the CDR3 is TGTGCCAGCAGGCTATCACAGGTCACACAAGAGACCCAGTACTTC. Its protein product is CASRLSQVTQETQYF.

V usage is TRBV5-1 and J usage is TRBJ2-5; D not certain. Trimming removed 2 bases from V and 1 base from J, with 6 bases in between. Germline V gives CDR1 SGHRS, CDR2 YFSETQ. This CDR3 is 13 amino acids long. This chain's CDR3 is CASSLKSQETQYF. The CDR3 nucleotides are TGCGCCAGCAGCTTAAAGAGCCAAGAGACCCAGTACTTC.

The V and J genes are TRBV7-9 and TRBJ2-7; 11 positions match TRBD2. The CDR3 length is 16 residues. Germline values: CDR1 SEHNR, CDR2 FQNEAQ (reference sequence). Trimming removed 3 bases from V and 5 bases from J; junction bases left unmatched: 9. CDR3 protein: CASSLILAGESHEQYF. CDR3 DNA: TGTGCCAGCAGCTTGATACTAGCGGGAGAGTCCCACGAGCAGTACTTC.

This chain connects TRBV30 to TRBJ1-2; weak D call: TRBD1 (5 bases). Trimming stripped 6 bases from V and 4 bases from J, with 15 bases between. Germline V gene lookup returns CDR1 GTSNPN and CDR2 SVGIG (reference sequence). CDR3 length equals 13 residues. CDR3 sequence: CACLGRGIYGYTF. The CDR3 coding sequence is TGTGCCTGCCTTGGTCGGGGGATCTATGGCTACACCTTC.

The J gene is TRBJ2-7, the V gene TRBV2; D is ambiguous. V dropped 2 bases and J dropped 3 bases, with 5 bases sitting between them. CDR1 SNHLY and CDR2 FYNNEI come from the germline V gene. This CDR3 region has 12 residues. The CDR3: CASSELYYEQYF. The CDR3 DNA reads TGTGCCAGCAGTGAACTTTACTACGAGCAGTACTTC.

This clone was seen once. The genes are TRBV30 and TRBJ1-6; TRBD1 might be the D (5 bases). CDR3 size: 14 residues. Germline V gene sequence: CDR1 GTSNPN, CDR2 SVGIG (reference sequence). V was pared by 0 bases and J by 8 bases, with 11 bases between. The CDR3 reads CAWSVKGDYSPLHF. In nucleotides, the CDR3 is TGTGCCTGGAGTGTAAAAGGGGATTATTCACCCCTCCACTTT.

The J gene is TRBJ2-7, the V gene TRBV5-6; a weak D match, TRBD1 (6 bases). Germline values: CDR1 SGHDT, CDR2 YYEEEE. V was cut by 3 bases and J by 2 bases, with 12 bases left in between. CDR3 length: 14 amino acids. The CDR3 is CASSSRTATYEQYF. The CDR3 DNA reads TGTGCCAGCAGCTCGAGGACAGCAACCTACGAGCAGTACTTC.

V gene TRBV2 combines with J gene TRBJ2-5, with 10 bases fitting TRBD2. This CDR3 has 14 amino acids. The V gene's germline CDR1 is SNHLY and CDR2 FYNNEI. The V segment lost 7 bases and the J segment 4 bases; nucleotides outside the gene matches: 6. This chain's CDR3 is CASKKREGPETQYF. The DNA of the CDR3 is TGTGCCAGCAAAAAGCGGGAGGGCCCAGAGACCCAGTACTTC.

This chain links TRBV7-9 with TRBJ2-3, with TRBD1 as a possible D gene (6 bases). The germline CDR1 and CDR2 sequences are SEHNR and FQNEAQ (reference sequence). The CDR3 covers 16 residues. V dropped 5 bases and J dropped 0 bases, with 15 bases sitting between them. The CDR3 sequence is CASSPGTQPSTDTQYF. The CDR3 DNA follows: TGTGCCAGCAGCCCAGGGACACAGCCTAGCACAGATACGCAGTATTTT.

In regard to this clone: Other DNA sequences within the sample encode an identical CDR3. The chain uses TRBV28 and TRBJ2-7; D may be TRBD2 (5 bases). The CDR3 spans 14 residues. Germline V lookup: CDR1 MDHEN, CDR2 SYDVKM. The V gene lost 5 bases and the J gene lost 3 bases, with 14 bases spanning the gap. For the CDR3, the DNA is TGTGCCAGCAGTCTGAGAGGGAGTATCTACGAGCAGTACTTC. This translates into CASSLRGSIYEQYF.

This clone was picked up one time. This chain joins TRBV19 and TRBJ1-1; a weak D match, TRBD1 (5 bases). V was shortened by 3 bases and J by 5 bases, with 10 bases between the two germline ends. This CDR3 is built from 13 residues. Germline V gene sequence: CDR1 LNHDA, CDR2 SQIVND (reference sequence). The DNA of the CDR3 is TGTGCCAGTAGTATTCAGGGTCGGACTGAAGCTTTCTTT. This codes for CASSIQGRTEAFF.

The chain uses TRBV5-5 and TRBJ1-1; D gene ambiguous. V shed 5 bases and J shed 5 bases, with 13 bases lying between them. This CDR3 is 13 amino acids long. Germline CDR1 reads SGHKS; CDR2 reads YYEKEE (reference sequence). The CDR3 is CASRQEEGTEAFF. CDR3 DNA: TGTGCCAGCAGGCAGGAGGAGGGAACTGAAGCTTTCTTT.

V usage is TRBV5-8 and J usage is TRBJ2-1, with 8 bases fitting TRBD1. Looked up from germline, CDR1 is SGHTS and CDR2 is YDEGEE. Losses at the gene ends were 4 bases for V and 0 bases for J; bases not matched to a gene: 9. CDR3 length equals 17 residues. The CDR3: CASSPGQVKSSYNEQFF. The CDR3 nucleotides are TGTGCCAGCAGCCCGGGACAGGTAAAGAGCTCCTACAATGAGCAGTTCTTC.

The rearrangement links TRBV27 to TRBJ1-1; D gene ambiguous. The CDR3 sequence is 16 residues long. Trimming took 3 bases from V and 4 from J, leaving 18 bases between them. Germline CDR1 and CDR2: MNHEY and SMNVEV (reference sequence). The CDR3 coding sequence is TGTGCCAGCAGTTTTTACAACTTGGAGGGCCCCACTGAAGCTTTCTTT. This translates into CASSFYNLEGPTEAFF.

V and J are TRBV18 and TRBJ1-5; the D gene is possibly TRBD1 (5 bases). This CDR3 region has 16 residues. Germline V lookup: CDR1 KGHSH, CDR2 LQKENI. V was cut by 2 bases and J by 4 bases, with 15 bases left in between. The CDR3 nucleotides read TGTGCCAGCTCACCAGTAACAGGAAATTGGAATCAGCCCCAGCATTTT. It yields the protein CASSPVTGNWNQPQHF.

V and J are TRBV28 and TRBJ2-7, with D hard to call. The CDR3 extends over 12 amino acids. Trimming pared 3 bases from V and 3 bases from J, leaving 6 bases between. The germline gives CDR1 MDHEN, CDR2 SYDVKM. The CDR3 sequence is CASSFQNYEQYF. The CDR3 coding sequence is TGTGCCAGCAGTTTCCAGAACTACGAGCAGTACTTC. Full variable domain (missing parts from reference TRBV28 and TRBJ2-7): DVKVTQSSRYLVKRTGEKVFLECVQDMDHENMFWYRQDPGLGLRLIYFSYDVKMKEKGDIPEGYSVSREKKERFSLILESASTNQTSMYLCASSFQNYEQYFGPGTRLTVT.